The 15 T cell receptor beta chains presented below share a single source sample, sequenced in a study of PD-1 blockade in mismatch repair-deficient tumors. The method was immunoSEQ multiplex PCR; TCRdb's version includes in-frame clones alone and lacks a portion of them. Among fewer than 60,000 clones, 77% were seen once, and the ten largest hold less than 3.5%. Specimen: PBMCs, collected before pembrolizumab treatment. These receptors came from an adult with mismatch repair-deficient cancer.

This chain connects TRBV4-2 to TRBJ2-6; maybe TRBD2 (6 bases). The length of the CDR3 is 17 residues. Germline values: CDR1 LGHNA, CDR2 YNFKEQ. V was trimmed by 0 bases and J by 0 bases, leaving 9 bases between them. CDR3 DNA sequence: TGTGCCAGCAGCCAAGATCCCGGGAGCTCTGGGGCCAACGTCCTGACTTTC. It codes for CASSQDPGSSGANVLTF.

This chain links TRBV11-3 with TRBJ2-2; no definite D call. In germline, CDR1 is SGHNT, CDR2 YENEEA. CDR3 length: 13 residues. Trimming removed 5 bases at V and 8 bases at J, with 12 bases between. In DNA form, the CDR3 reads TGTGCCAGCAGCCATCAGTTGACAGGGGAGCTGTTTTTT. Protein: CASSHQLTGELFF.

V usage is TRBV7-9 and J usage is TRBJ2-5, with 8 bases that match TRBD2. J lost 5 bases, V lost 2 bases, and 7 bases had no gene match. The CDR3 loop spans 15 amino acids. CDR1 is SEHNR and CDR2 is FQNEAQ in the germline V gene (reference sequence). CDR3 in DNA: TGTGCCAGCAGCTTATGGGCGGGAGGATGGGAGACCCAGTACTTC. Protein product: CASSLWAGGWETQYF.

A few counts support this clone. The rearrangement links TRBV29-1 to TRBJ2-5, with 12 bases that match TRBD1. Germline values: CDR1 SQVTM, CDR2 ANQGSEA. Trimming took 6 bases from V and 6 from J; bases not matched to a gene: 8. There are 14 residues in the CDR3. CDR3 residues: CSVRGGQGAKTQYF. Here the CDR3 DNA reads TGCAGCGTGCGGGGGGGACAGGGGGCGAAGACCCAGTACTTC.

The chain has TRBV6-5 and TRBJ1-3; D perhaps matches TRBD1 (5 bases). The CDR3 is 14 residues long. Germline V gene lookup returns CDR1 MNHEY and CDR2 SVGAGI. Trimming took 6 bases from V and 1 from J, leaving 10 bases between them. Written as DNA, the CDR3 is TGTGCCAGCAGCCTGGGACCGTCTGGAAACACCATATATTTT. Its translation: CASSLGPSGNTIYF.

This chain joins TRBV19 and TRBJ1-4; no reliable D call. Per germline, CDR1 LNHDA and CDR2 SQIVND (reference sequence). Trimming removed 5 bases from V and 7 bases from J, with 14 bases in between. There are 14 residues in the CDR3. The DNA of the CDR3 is TGTGCCAGTAGTTTCGCCCAAAACGTTGAAAAACTGTTTTTT. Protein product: CASSFAQNVEKLFF. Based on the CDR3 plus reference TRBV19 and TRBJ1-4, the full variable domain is DGGITQSPKYLFRKEGQNVTLSCEQNLNHDAMYWYRQDPGQGLRLIYYSQIVNDFQKGDIAEGYSVSREKKESFPLTVTSAQKNPTAFYLCASSFAQNVEKLFFGSGTQLSVL.

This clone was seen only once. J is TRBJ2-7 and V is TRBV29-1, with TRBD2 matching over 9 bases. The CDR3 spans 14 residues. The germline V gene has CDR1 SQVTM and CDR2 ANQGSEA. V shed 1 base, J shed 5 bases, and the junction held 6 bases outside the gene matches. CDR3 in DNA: TGCAGCGTTGAAGTCAATAGCGGGAGCCACGAGCAGTACTTC. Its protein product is CSVEVNSGSHEQYF.

Here the CDR3 DNA reads TGTGCCAGCAGAGGGACAGAAACAGGTTCTGGAAACACCATATATTTT. It yields the protein CASRGTETGSGNTIYF. This sequence joins TRBV6-6 and TRBJ1-3; 7 bases are shared with TRBD1. V was pared by 6 bases and J by 1 base, with 9 bases of the junction left unmatched. The CDR3 is 16 amino acids. Germline loops: CDR1 MNHNY, CDR2 SVGAGI (reference sequence).

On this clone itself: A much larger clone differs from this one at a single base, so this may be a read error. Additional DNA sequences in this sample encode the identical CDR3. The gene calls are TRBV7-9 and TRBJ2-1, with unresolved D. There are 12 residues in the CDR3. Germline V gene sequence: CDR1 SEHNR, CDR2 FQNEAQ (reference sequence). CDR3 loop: CASSLVVGEQFF. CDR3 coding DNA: TGCGCCAGCAGCTTAGTGGTTGGTGAGCAGTTCTTC.

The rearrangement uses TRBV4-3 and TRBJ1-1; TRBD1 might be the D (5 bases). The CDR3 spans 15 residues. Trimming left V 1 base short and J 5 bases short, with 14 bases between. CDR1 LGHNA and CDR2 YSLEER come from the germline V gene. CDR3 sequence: CASSQGSGAATEAFF. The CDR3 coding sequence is TGCGCCAGCAGCCAAGGCTCCGGGGCTGCGACTGAAGCTTTCTTT.

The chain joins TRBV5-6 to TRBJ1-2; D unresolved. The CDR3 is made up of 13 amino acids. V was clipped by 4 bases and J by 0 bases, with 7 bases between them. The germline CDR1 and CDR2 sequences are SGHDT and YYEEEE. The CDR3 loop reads CASSSTTNYGYTF. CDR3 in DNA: TGTGCCAGCAGCAGCACAACTAACTATGGCTACACCTTC.

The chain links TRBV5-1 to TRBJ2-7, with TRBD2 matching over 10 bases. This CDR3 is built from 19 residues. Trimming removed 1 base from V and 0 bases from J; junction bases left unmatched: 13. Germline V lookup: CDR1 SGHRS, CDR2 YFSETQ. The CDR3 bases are TGCGCCAGCAGCTTGAGGGTACTAGCGGGATCCTCCAGCTCCTACGAGCAGTACTTC. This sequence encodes CASSLRVLAGSSSSYEQYF.

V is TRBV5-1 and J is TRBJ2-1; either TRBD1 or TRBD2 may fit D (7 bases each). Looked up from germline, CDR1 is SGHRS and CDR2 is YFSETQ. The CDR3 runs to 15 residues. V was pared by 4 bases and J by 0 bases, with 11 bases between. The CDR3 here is CASSQGGNSYNEQFF. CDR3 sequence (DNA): TGCGCCAGCAGCCAGGGGGGGAACTCCTACAATGAGCAGTTCTTC.

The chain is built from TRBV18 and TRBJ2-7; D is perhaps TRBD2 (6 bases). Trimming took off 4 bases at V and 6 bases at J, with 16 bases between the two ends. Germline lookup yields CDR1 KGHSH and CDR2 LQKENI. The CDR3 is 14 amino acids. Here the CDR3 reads CASSRKLARGEQYF. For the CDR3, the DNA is TGTGCCAGCTCACGGAAACTAGCCAGAGGCGAGCAGTACTTC.

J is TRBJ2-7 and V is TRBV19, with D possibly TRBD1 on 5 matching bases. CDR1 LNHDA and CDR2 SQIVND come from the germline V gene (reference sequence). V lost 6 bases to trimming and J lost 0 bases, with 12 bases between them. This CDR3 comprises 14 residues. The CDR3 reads CASRSGQDSYEQYF. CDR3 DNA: TGTGCCAGTAGATCAGGGCAGGACTCCTACGAGCAGTACTTC.